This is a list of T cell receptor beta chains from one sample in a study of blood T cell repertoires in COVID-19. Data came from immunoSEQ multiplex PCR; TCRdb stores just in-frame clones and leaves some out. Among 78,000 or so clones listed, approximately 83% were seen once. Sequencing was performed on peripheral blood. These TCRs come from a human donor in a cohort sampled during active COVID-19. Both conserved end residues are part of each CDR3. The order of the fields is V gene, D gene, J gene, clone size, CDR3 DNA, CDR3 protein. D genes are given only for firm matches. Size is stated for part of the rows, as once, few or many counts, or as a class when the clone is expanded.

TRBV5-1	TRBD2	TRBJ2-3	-	TGCGCCAGCAGCTTGGATGGTAGCGGGGGGCCGAACACAGATACGCAGTATTTT	CASSLDGSGGPNTDTQYF
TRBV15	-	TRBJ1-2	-	TGTGCCACCAGCAGGACACAGGATTATAGTCGAGGCTACACCTTC	CATSRTQDYSRGYTF
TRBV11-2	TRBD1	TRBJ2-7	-	TGTGCCAGCAGCTTAGCTGGACAGGGTCGCGACGAGCAGTACTTC	CASSLAGQGRDEQYF
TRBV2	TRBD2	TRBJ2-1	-	TGTGCCAGCACCCAGCGGGAAGGAGTCGTTGAGCAGTTCTTC	CASTQREGVVEQFF
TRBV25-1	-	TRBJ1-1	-	TGTGCCAGCAGTGGGGTGGAGTGGGCTTTCTTT	CASSGVEWAFF
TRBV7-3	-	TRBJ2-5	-	TGTGCCAGCAGCCCCAGACTCGGAGGGGCGGAGACCCAGTACTTC	CASSPRLGGAETQYF
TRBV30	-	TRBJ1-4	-	TGTGCCTGGAGTAAGTCAGGGGTTCGGGAAAAACTGTTTTTT	CAWSKSGVREKLFF
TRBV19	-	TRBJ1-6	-	TGTGCCAGTAGTAGAACTGAGGCCCTGTATAATTCACCCCTCCACTTT	CASSRTEALYNSPLHF
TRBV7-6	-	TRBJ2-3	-	TGTGCCAGCAGCTTATTAGCGGGCACAGATACGCAGTATTTT	CASSLLAGTDTQYF
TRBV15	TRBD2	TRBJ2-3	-	TGTGCCACCAGCAGAGATCTAGGAAGGACTAGACGAACAGATACGCAGTATTTT	CATSRDLGRTRRTDTQYF
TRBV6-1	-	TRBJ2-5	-	TGTGCCAGCAGTGATGCGGTAGGCGGGACCCAGTACTTC	CASSDAVGGTQYF
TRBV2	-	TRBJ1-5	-	TGTGCCAGCAGTGAAGCTGTAAGCCGGCCCCAGCATTTT	CASSEAVSRPQHF
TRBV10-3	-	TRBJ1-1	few	TGTGCCATCAGGGGGCAGTCGAACACTGAAGCTTTCTTT	CAIRGQSNTEAFF
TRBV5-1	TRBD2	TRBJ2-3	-	TGCGCCAGCAGCTTGGTTAGCGGGGGGCAGGGAGATACGCAGTATTTT	CASSLVSGGQGDTQYF
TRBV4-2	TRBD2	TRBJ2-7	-	TGTGCCAGCAGCGCTCTAGCGGGAGGGGGGGTGGAGCAGTACTTC	CASSALAGGGVEQYF
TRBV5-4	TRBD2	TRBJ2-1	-	TGTGCCAGCAGCCCCGCCCTAGGGCGGGGGGGCCTCAATGAGCAGTTCTTC	CASSPALGRGGLNEQFF
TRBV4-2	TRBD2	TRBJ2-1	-	TGTGCCAGCAGCCAAGGAGAGGCGGGGGGGCCCAATGAGCAGTTCTTC	CASSQGEAGGPNEQFF
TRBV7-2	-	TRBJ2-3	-	TGTGCCAGCAGCTTGGGTGGAGCGGCAAGGACAGATACGCAGTATTTT	CASSLGGAARTDTQYF
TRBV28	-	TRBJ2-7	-	TGTGCCAGCCTCGAGGGGGGGATCTCCTACGAGCAGTACTTC	CASLEGGISYEQYF
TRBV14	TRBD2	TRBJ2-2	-	TGTGCCAGCAGCCTCGGACTAGCGGGACGGGCCGGGGAGCTGTTTTTT	CASSLGLAGRAGELFF